The 4 T cell receptor beta chains in this list originate from one sample, sequenced in a study of shared clonotypes between healthy human individuals. Only in-frame clones appear in the TCRdb table, and some are missing; sequencing was by immunoSEQ multiplex PCR. This sample has some 500,000 clones, with 90% to 96% found just once. The source material was naive CD4+ T cells sorted from blood. Subset: CD45RA+ positively selected. The receptor set was obtained from a woman aged 25 to 45 in good health.

The rearrangement links TRBV25-1 to TRBJ1-2, with no clear D. In germline, CDR1 is MGHDK, CDR2 SYGVNS. The germline V and J ends were trimmed by 8 bases and 7 bases, with 17 bases remaining between them. This CDR3 comprises 13 residues. The CDR3 spells CASRPTRASGYTF. CDR3 nucleotides: TGTGCCAGCCGACCGACACGGGCTAGTGGCTACACCTTC.

This clone was recorded only once. The chain links TRBV2 to TRBJ2-3, with 7 positions matching TRBD2. The CDR3 consists of 13 residues. Per germline, CDR1 SNHLY and CDR2 FYNNEI. The V gene end was trimmed by 9 bases and the J gene end by 6 bases; junction bases not matched to a gene: 9. As DNA, the CDR3 is TGTGCCAGGGATAGCGGGTTCAGGGATACGCAGTATTTT. Amino acids: CARDSGFRDTQYF.

This chain links TRBV23-1 with TRBJ2-5; D possibly corresponds to TRBD1 (5 bases). The J call may be wrong; the DNA end is better matched by TRBJ2-7. TRBV23-1 is noted as an ORF with a role that remains uncertain. This CDR3 contains 15 residues. The CDR3 DNA is TGCGCCAGCAGTCCACGAAGGGGCCCAGGAGTCGAGCAGTACTTC. Translation gives CASSPRRGPGVEQYF.

The chain carries TRBV5-1 and TRBJ2-3, with D hard to call. Germline V gene data show CDR1 as SGHRS and CDR2 as YFSETQ. Trimming took 4 bases from V and 0 from J, leaving 15 bases between them. The CDR3 totals 16 residues. The CDR3 is CASSASVITSTDTQYF. CDR3 coding DNA: TGCGCCAGCAGCGCGTCGGTGATTACTAGCACAGATACGCAGTATTTT. Drawing the rest from reference TRBV5-1 and TRBJ2-3, the complete variable domain is KAGVTQTPRYLIKTRGQQVTLSCSPISGHRSVSWYQQTPGQGLQFLFEYFSETQRNKGNFPGRFSGRQFSNSRSEMNVSTLELGDSALYLCASSASVITSTDTQYFGPGTRLTVL.